This T cell receptor (beta chain) was sequenced for a study of blood T cells in healthy people across ages. The study, taken as a whole, reports: With age, beta diversity per million T cells declined roughly linearly, significantly by approximately 40. More naive CD4+ cells and higher diversity marked long-lived donors relative to aged donors. It was not possible, with unsorted PBMCs, to conclusively compare naive and antigen-experienced cells.

Through a sample-barcoded 5' primer and a J-beta primer mix, a second PCR was run for roughly 6 to 12 cycles. TCRdb re-derived calls from the 5' RACE reads in MiXCR, one entry per CDR3 protein. The sample consists of about 1.6 million distinct CDR3 sequences, roughly 30% of them appearing once. On this clonotype itself: Its antigen remains unknown.

This clonotype was sampled from a woman in her thirties in good health. Input material: blood.

The DNA of the CDR3 is TGCGCCAGCAGCTTGGTGGGGATTGATAGCAATCAGCCCCAGCATTTT. Translating it yields CASSLVGIDSNQPQHF. The chain recombines TRBV5-1 with TRBJ1-5, with no clear D. V gave up 0 bases and J gave up 0 bases, with 10 bases separating them. This CDR3 is built from 16 residues. CDR1 and CDR2 from the germline V gene are SGHRS and YFSETQ.